The rows below give T cell receptor beta chains drawn from one sample of a study of shared clonotypes between healthy human individuals. Repertoires were generated with immunoSEQ multiplex PCR, while TCRdb's copy carries only in-frame clones and drops some. The sample has fewer than 2.5 million clones; 80% to 95% are singletons. The sample consisted of naive CD4+ T cells from PBMCs. Receptor source: a man aged 18 to 29 in good health. Some clones in this sample may be carry-over from other donors' samples. The CDR3 runs from the conserved cysteine through the conserved F or W. Fields, in order: J gene, V gene, CDR3 length, CDR3 protein.

j_call: TRBJ1-2
v_call: TRBV4-1
cdr3_length: 15
cdr3_aa: CASSPDSSNNYGYTF

j_call: TRBJ1-1
v_call: TRBV28
cdr3_length: 14
cdr3_aa: CASSFGQGPTEAFF

j_call: TRBJ2-2
v_call: TRBV9
cdr3_length: 12
cdr3_aa: CASSTATGELFF

j_call: TRBJ1-1
v_call: TRBV29-1
cdr3_length: 13
cdr3_aa: CSVSRGSWAEAFF

j_call: TRBJ1-6
v_call: TRBV2
cdr3_length: 15
cdr3_aa: CANQRAGTNNSPLHF

j_call: TRBJ2-1
v_call: TRBV5-3
cdr3_length: 12
cdr3_aa: CARSLGSHEQFF

j_call: TRBJ1-5
v_call: TRBV6-1
cdr3_length: 13
cdr3_aa: CASMTFGGQPQHF

j_call: TRBJ1-2
v_call: TRBV5-1
cdr3_length: 13
cdr3_aa: CASSPATGSGYTF

j_call: TRBJ2-1
v_call: TRBV11-3
cdr3_length: 11
cdr3_aa: CASSLDGEQFF

j_call: TRBJ2-1
v_call: TRBV10-1
cdr3_length: 16
cdr3_aa: CASSESGVRPSNEQFF

j_call: TRBJ1-5
v_call: TRBV18
cdr3_length: 17
cdr3_aa: CASSARRRELGNQPQHF

j_call: TRBJ2-7
v_call: TRBV6-1
cdr3_length: 12
cdr3_aa: CASWSRPYEQYF

j_call: TRBJ2-1
v_call: TRBV30
cdr3_length: 12
cdr3_aa: CAWSVPTDEQFF

j_call: TRBJ2-5
v_call: TRBV27
cdr3_length: 15
cdr3_aa: CASSPSTILGVTQYF

j_call: TRBJ2-1
v_call: TRBV5-1
cdr3_length: 18
cdr3_aa: CASSLAARGGAPLLGQFF

j_call: TRBJ1-1
v_call: TRBV19
cdr3_length: 13
cdr3_aa: CASNVRGVPEAFF

j_call: TRBJ2-3
v_call: TRBV10-3
cdr3_length: 17
cdr3_aa: CAISPVGQREAGNTQYF

j_call: TRBJ1-2
v_call: TRBV29-1
cdr3_length: 11
cdr3_aa: CSVGQDYGYTF

j_call: TRBJ1-4
v_call: TRBV4-1
cdr3_length: 13
cdr3_aa: CASSQITNEKLFF

j_call: TRBJ1-2
v_call: TRBV5-6
cdr3_length: 13
cdr3_aa: CASSRGQDYGYTF

j_call: TRBJ1-2
v_call: TRBV6-5
cdr3_length: 14
cdr3_aa: CASSYSNRAGGYTF

j_call: TRBJ2-1
v_call: TRBV6-5
cdr3_length: 13
cdr3_aa: CASSSVWDSEQFF

j_call: TRBJ2-3
v_call: TRBV2
cdr3_length: 14
cdr3_aa: CASSRDTVWDTQYF

j_call: TRBJ1-4
v_call: TRBV7-9
cdr3_length: 17
cdr3_aa: CASCRGQGSFLGEKLFF

j_call: TRBJ1-1
v_call: TRBV5-5
cdr3_length: 13
cdr3_aa: CASSLVPGTEAFF

j_call: TRBJ2-1
v_call: TRBV25-1
cdr3_length: 16
cdr3_aa: CASSAQGVAGYNEQFF

j_call: TRBJ1-1
v_call: TRBV4-3
cdr3_length: 14
cdr3_aa: CASSQPGTGTEAFF

j_call: TRBJ2-1
v_call: TRBV28
cdr3_length: 16
cdr3_aa: CASSYKAGTGLNEQFF

j_call: TRBJ1-4
v_call: TRBV5-1
cdr3_length: 15
cdr3_aa: CASSLDGSRAEKLFF

j_call: TRBJ2-3
v_call: TRBV27
cdr3_length: 16
cdr3_aa: CASSFSATGGIDTQYF

j_call: TRBJ1-1
v_call: TRBV10-3
cdr3_length: 12
cdr3_aa: CAIRNTGAEAFF

j_call: TRBJ2-5
v_call: TRBV6-5
cdr3_length: 14
cdr3_aa: CASGNHGGYETQYF